The 24 T cell receptor beta chains below were found in one sample sequenced in a study of cytomegalovirus exposure and HLA in healthy donors. Vbeta (60) and Jbeta (13) primers were used in the PCR. Sequencing used immunoSEQ multiplex PCR; TCRdb keeps in-frame clones, though not all of them. The sample yields fewer than 250,000 clones, under 80% seen once. The sequenced sample was PBMCs. The source of these receptors is a man aged 25-40 years in good health and CMV-seropositive.

The J gene is TRBJ2-2, the V gene TRBV10-3; TRBD1 might be the D (5 bases). This CDR3 spans 14 amino acids. Trimming cost V 5 bases and J 4 bases, with 11 bases left between them. Germline V gene lookup returns CDR1 ENHRY and CDR2 SYGVKD. CDR3 sequence: CAISLGLGTGELFF. Written as DNA, the CDR3 is TGTGCCATCAGTCTGGGGCTTGGCACCGGGGAGCTGTTTTTT.

The genes are TRBV6-5 and TRBJ2-3; D is unresolved. CDR1 is MNHEY, CDR2 SVGAGI, per germline. The CDR3 is 15 residues long. The germline V and J ends were trimmed by 0 bases and 1 base, with 8 bases remaining between them. Written as DNA, the CDR3 is TGTGCCAGCAGTTACTCGACTCCTCGCACAGATACGCAGTATTTT. Protein: CASSYSTPRTDTQYF.

The chain recombines TRBV7-9 with TRBJ2-1, with D perhaps TRBD2 (7 bases). V shed 10 bases and J shed 6 bases, with 16 bases lying between them. CDR1 is SEHNR and CDR2 is FQNEAQ in the germline V gene (reference sequence). The CDR3 sequence is 13 residues long. The CDR3 DNA sequence: TGTGCCAACAATAAGGGGGGGCCCAATGAGCAGTTCTTC. Residues: CANNKGGPNEQFF.

The V and J genes are TRBV20-1 and TRBJ2-5; 8 nucleotides align to TRBD2. Looked up from germline, CDR1 is DFQATT and CDR2 is SNEGSKA (reference sequence). Germline trimming cut 8 bases from V and 5 bases from J; bases unmatched to any gene: 4. There are 11 residues in the CDR3. CDR3 residues: CSSGRPETQYF. The CDR3 DNA is TGCAGTAGCGGGAGACCCGAGACCCAGTACTTC.

The sample holds a few counts of this clone. The chain couples TRBV28 to TRBJ1-4, with D possibly matching TRBD1 (5 bases). V gave up 11 bases and J gave up 0 bases, with 10 bases separating them. This CDR3 spans 13 amino acids. Germline V gives CDR1 MDHEN, CDR2 SYDVKM. CDR3 protein: CASLGATNEKLFF. CDR3 bases: TGTGCCTCTTTAGGGGCAACTAATGAAAAACTGTTTTTT.

The chain is built from TRBV6-1 and TRBJ1-1; tentatively, D is TRBD1 (5 bases). From germline, CDR1 is MNHNS and CDR2 SASEGT. The V and J ends lost 9 bases and 1 base respectively, with 9 bases between them. The CDR3 has 12 residues. CDR3 in amino acids: CASQQENTEAFF. CDR3 nucleotide sequence: TGTGCCAGTCAACAGGAGAACACTGAAGCTTTCTTT.

The V gene is TRBV27, the J gene TRBJ1-6; D uncertain. There are 15 residues in the CDR3. Trimming took off 3 bases at V and 8 bases at J, with 14 bases between the two ends. CDR1 and CDR2 from the germline V gene are MNHEY and SMNVEV (reference sequence). CDR3 region: CASSLSESRYSPLHF. As DNA, the CDR3 is TGTGCCAGCAGTTTGAGCGAGTCCCGCTATTCACCCCTCCACTTT.

This clone was seen more than once but under ten times. The gene calls are TRBV28 and TRBJ2-7; 8 nucleotides line up with TRBD1. The CDR3 is 14 residues long. The ends lost 7 bases at V and 3 bases at J; junction bases unmatched: 8. Germline assignment: CDR1 MDHEN and CDR2 SYDVKM. CDR3 bases: TGTGCCAGCACCCAGGGGGCGATCAACTACGAGCAGTACTTC. It yields the protein CASTQGAINYEQYF.

This clone was seen only a few times. The chain recombines TRBV14 with TRBJ2-3; 9 bases match TRBD1. The V segment lost 4 bases and the J segment 2 bases; nucleotides outside the gene matches: 7. The CDR3 spans 16 residues. Germline V gene lookup returns CDR1 SGHDN and CDR2 FVKESK. The CDR3 reads CASSLIGDRVTDTQYF. In DNA, the CDR3 is TGTGCCAGCAGCCTGATCGGGGACAGGGTCACAGATACGCAGTATTTT. Full variable domain (remainder filled in from reference TRBV14 and TRBJ2-3): EAGVTQFPSHSVIEKGQTVTLRCDPISGHDNLYWYRRVMGKEIKFLLHFVKESKQDESGMPNNRFLAERTGGTYSTLKVQPAELEDSGVYFCASSLIGDRVTDTQYFGPGTRLTVL.

With respect to this clone: One end of the junction does not line up with germline, which may come from a read error. V and J are TRBV30 and TRBJ2-6, with 7 bases that match TRBD1. CDR1 and CDR2 from the germline V gene are GTSNPN and SVGIG (reference sequence). This CDR3 spans 14 amino acids. The CDR3 spells CAWGGTAGANVLTF. CDR3 nucleotide sequence: TGTGCCTGGGGTGGGACAGCTGGGGCCAATGTCCTGACTTTC.

The chain couples TRBV28 to TRBJ2-1, with TRBD2 as a possible D gene (5 bases). This CDR3 region has 12 residues. Trimming shortened V by 2 bases and J by 9 bases, and 8 bases separated the two germline ends. The germline V gene encodes CDR1 MDHEN and CDR2 SYDVKM. The CDR3 DNA sequence: TGTGCCAGCAGTTTAAGGGAGTCTGAGCAGTTCTTC. Translation: CASSLRESEQFF.

The chain recombines TRBV12-2 with TRBJ2-1; the table's TRBD1 call for D was not verified on the DNA. TRBV12-2 is marked as a pseudogene. The length of the CDR3 is 12 residues. CDR3 residues: CASRLPRGRQFF. The CDR3 nucleotides are TGTGCAAGTCGCTTACCCAGGGGCAGGCAGTTCTTC.

This clone was picked up a small number of times. The chain links TRBV21-1 to TRBJ2-7; TRBD2, the table's D call, lacks a check against the DNA. TRBV21-1 is labeled a pseudogene. This CDR3 spans 14 amino acids. The CDR3 nucleotides read TGTGCCAGCAGCAATTGCGGGATCTCCTACGAGCAGTACTTC. This translates into CASSNCGISYEQYF.

The chain couples TRBV4-1 to TRBJ1-5, with D hard to call. Germline loops: CDR1 MGHRA, CDR2 YSYEKL. The CDR3 extends over 14 amino acids. Trimming pared 0 bases from V and 4 bases from J, leaving 7 bases between. The CDR3 loop reads CASSQEGANQPQHF. Here the CDR3 DNA reads TGCGCCAGCAGCCAAGAGGGAGCTAATCAGCCCCAGCATTTT.

The chain employs TRBV9 and TRBJ2-2, with 7 positions matching TRBD2. Germline CDR1 reads SGDLS; CDR2 reads YYNGEE. The CDR3 runs 15 residues. V lost 3 bases and J lost 6; bases outside the gene matches: 8. The CDR3 coding sequence is TGTGCCAGCAGCGGACTCACTAGCGCGGCCGGGGAGCTGTTTTTT. Translation: CASSGLTSAAGELFF.

This chain connects TRBV5-6 to TRBJ2-7; D uncertain. Germline CDR1 is SGHDT and CDR2 is YYEEEE. The CDR3 is 12 amino acids. The V gene lost 0 bases and the J gene lost 3 bases, with 4 bases spanning the gap. The DNA for the CDR3 is TGTGCCAGCAGCTTGGGTAACTACGAGCAGTACTTC. This translates into CASSLGNYEQYF.

This chain joins TRBV11-3 and TRBJ1-1; D gene uncertain. The germline V gene encodes CDR1 SGHNT and CDR2 YENEEA. The CDR3 consists of 13 residues. V was cut by 0 bases and J by 1 base, with 3 bases left in between. This CDR3 reads CASSLDQNTEAFF. The CDR3 bases are TGTGCCAGCAGCTTAGATCAGAACACTGAAGCTTTCTTT. Based on the CDR3 plus reference TRBV11-3 and TRBJ1-1, the full variable domain is EAGVVQSPRYKIIEKKQPVAFWCNPISGHNTLYWYLQNLGQGPELLIRYENEEAVDDSQLPKDRFSAERLKGVDSTLKIQPAELGDSAVYLCASSLDQNTEAFFGQGTRLTVV.

This chain joins TRBV7-2 and TRBJ1-2; the D gene is possibly TRBD1 (5 bases). The CDR3 has 18 residues. The ends were cut back, 5 bases at V and 4 bases at J, with 26 bases in the middle. Germline V gene sequence: CDR1 SGHTA, CDR2 FQGNSA. The DNA for the CDR3 is TGTGCCAGCAGCCTCGCCTTGTTCGGGGGGGGTCGAGGCTATGGCTACACCTTC. Its translation: CASSLALFGGGRGYGYTF.

The rearrangement links TRBV11-2 to TRBJ2-7, with a weak D call TRBD1 (7 bases). The germline gives CDR1 SGHAT, CDR2 FQNNGV. The CDR3 is 13 amino acids. V was pared by 8 bases and J by 3 bases, with 14 bases between. CDR3 in amino acids: CASSRGEFYEQYF. The CDR3 DNA sequence: TGTGCCAGCTCCAGGGGGGAGTTCTACGAGCAGTACTTC.

The gene calls are TRBV6-6 and TRBJ1-4; the D gene is possibly TRBD1 (5 bases). Germline CDR1 is MNHNY and CDR2 is SVGAGI (reference sequence). V was cut by 2 bases and J by 8 bases, with 9 bases left in between. CDR3 length equals 13 residues. CDR3 sequence: CASSYLWGEKLFF. CDR3 DNA sequence: TGTGCCAGCAGTTACCTTTGGGGCGAAAAACTGTTTTTT.

The V call is TRBV5-5, the J call TRBJ2-4, with D perhaps TRBD1 (5 bases). The CDR3 contains 14 residues. Trimming took 0 bases from V and 2 from J, leaving 6 bases between them. Per germline, CDR1 SGHKS and CDR2 YYEKEE (reference sequence). In DNA, the CDR3 is TGTGCCAGCAGCTTGGCAGGGCCCAAAAACATTCAGTACTTC. It codes for CASSLAGPKNIQYF.

Points on this clone: Other nucleotide sequences in the sample specify the same CDR3. This rearrangement joins TRBV5-1 to TRBJ2-3; no clear D. The germline V gene has CDR1 SGHRS and CDR2 YFSETQ. The V gene lost 3 bases and the J gene lost 0 bases, with 5 bases spanning the gap. The CDR3 spans 13 residues. The CDR3 here is CASSSESTDTQYF. CDR3 nucleotides: TGCGCCAGCAGCTCCGAGAGCACAGATACGCAGTATTTT.

This sequence joins TRBV28 and TRBJ1-1; 11 bases fit TRBD1. Germline V gives CDR1 MDHEN, CDR2 SYDVKM. The J segment lost 5 bases and the V segment lost 5 bases, leaving 4 bases of the junction unmatched. The CDR3 has 14 residues. CDR3 protein: CASSLGTGGTEAFF. CDR3 nucleotides: TGTGCCAGCAGTCTGGGGACAGGGGGGACTGAAGCTTTCTTT. Complete variable domain (other parts from reference TRBV28 and TRBJ1-1): DVKVTQSSRYLVKRTGEKVFLECVQDMDHENMFWYRQDPGLGLRLIYFSYDVKMKEKGDIPEGYSVSREKKERFSLILESASTNQTSMYLCASSLGTGGTEAFFGQGTRLTVV.

This chain links TRBV7-9 with TRBJ2-2, with a possible D match to TRBD1 (5 bases). Germline V gives CDR1 SEHNR, CDR2 FQNEAQ (reference sequence). CDR3 length equals 14 residues. Trimming cost V 2 bases and J 3 bases, with 7 bases left between them. Here the CDR3 DNA reads TGTGCCAGCAGCTTAATCAGGGACACCGGGGAGCTGTTTTTT. Its protein is CASSLIRDTGELFF.